These 22 T cell receptor beta chains originate from one sample sequenced in a study of control samples from healthy donors and cancer patients. Sequencing was performed with immunoSEQ multiplex PCR; in TCRdb, only in-frame clones are kept and a portion is missing. The sample carries about 160,000 clones, approximately 94% recorded once. The sequenced sample was PBMCs. These receptors originate from a man aged 55 to 70 with colorectal cancer.

As for this clone: This CDR3 is also generated by other DNA sequences in the sample. The CDR3 is CASSRGQGASYEQYF. The CDR3 DNA reads TGCGCCAGCAGCAGGGGACAGGGGGCCTCCTACGAGCAGTACTTC. This chain joins TRBV5-1 and TRBJ2-7; 12 nucleotides align to TRBD1. The trim removed 4 bases at V and 0 bases at J, leaving 2 bases unmatched. CDR3 size: 15 residues. The V gene's germline CDR1 is SGHRS and CDR2 YFSETQ.

The V call is TRBV7-7, the J call TRBJ1-6; 7 nucleotides line up with TRBD1. CDR1 and CDR2 (germline): SSHAT, FNYEAQ (reference sequence). The CDR3 totals 15 residues. V was pared by 5 bases and J by 5 bases, with 6 bases of the junction left unmatched. The CDR3 sequence is CASSHRGRDNSPLHF. DNA for the CDR3: TGTGCCAGCAGCCACAGGGGTCGGGATAATTCACCCCTCCACTTT. Using reference TRBV7-7 and TRBJ1-6 for the parts outside the CDR3, the full variable domain is GAGVSQSPRYKVTKRGQDVTLRCDPISSHATLYWYQQALGQGPEFLTYFNYEAQPDKSGLPSDRFSAERPEGSISTLTIQRTEQRDSAMYRCASSHRGRDNSPLHFGNGTRLTVT.

This rearrangement joins TRBV10-1 to TRBJ2-5, with TRBD1 matching over 9 bases. The germline gives CDR1 WNHNN, CDR2 SYGVQD (reference sequence). This CDR3 contains 13 residues. In DNA, the CDR3 is TGCGGGGGACAGGGTAGATACCAAGAGACCCAGTACTTC. This codes for CGGQGRYQETQYF.

The V and J genes are TRBV7-2 and TRBJ1-3; D is undetermined. CDR3 length equals 13 residues. Germline-derived CDR1 and CDR2 are SGHTA and FQGNSA. With 4 bases removed from V and 4 bases from J, the gap between germline ends came to 8 bases. The CDR3, as DNA: TGTGCCAGCAGCTCAGGACCCGGAAACACCATATATTTT. Its translation is CASSSGPGNTIYF.

The rearrangement joins TRBV6-1 to TRBJ1-5; TRBD1 matches at 11 bases. The CDR3 runs 19 residues. The germline V gene has CDR1 MNHNS and CDR2 SASEGT. After removal of 2 bases from V and 2 bases from J, the junction contained 11 bases not matched to a gene. In DNA form, the CDR3 reads TGTGCCAGCAGTGAAACCGGGACAGGGGGACGTGTAGGCAATCAGCCCCAGCATTTT. Its protein is CASSETGTGGRVGNQPQHF.

This clone was recorded only once. The rearrangement joins TRBV6-4 to TRBJ1-2, with D uncertain. The CDR3 consists of 12 residues. Trimming pared 6 bases from V and 5 bases from J, leaving 10 bases between. Germline CDR1 and CDR2: MRHNA and SNTAGT. The CDR3: CASRVRSYGYTF. DNA of the CDR3: TGTGCCAGCAGGGTCAGGAGTTATGGCTACACCTTC.

The V gene is TRBV5-1, the J gene TRBJ2-2; 11 nucleotides line up with TRBD2. Germline-derived CDR1 and CDR2 are SGHRS and YFSETQ. This CDR3 region has 16 residues. V lost 3 bases to trimming and J lost 7 bases; unmatched junction nucleotides: 8. The CDR3 DNA reads TGCGCCAGCAGCTCCCCTAGCGGGGGGACCGGCGGGGAGCTGTTTTTT. Translating it yields CASSSPSGGTGGELFF.

The chain joins TRBV19 to TRBJ1-3; 7 bases map to TRBD1. The trim removed 6 bases at V and 0 bases at J, leaving 2 bases unmatched. The CDR3 has 14 residues. Germline CDR1 reads LNHDA; CDR2 reads SQIVND (reference sequence). The DNA for the CDR3 is TGTGCCAGTAGGGGACAGAACTCTGGAAACACCATATATTTT. Amino acids: CASRGQNSGNTIYF.

The chain couples TRBV12-3 or TRBV12-4 to TRBJ1-6; the D is unclear. The CDR3 sequence is 12 residues long. Trimming took 7 bases from V and 8 from J, leaving 9 bases between them. CDR3 residues: CASTATYSPLHF. CDR3 bases: TGTGCCAGCACTGCGACCTATTCACCCCTCCACTTT.

This chain uses TRBV11-2 with TRBJ2-1; the match to TRBD1 covers 8 bases. V was clipped by 5 bases and J by 6 bases; unmatched bases: 15. Germline CDR1 reads SGHAT; CDR2 reads FQNNGV. The CDR3 covers 17 residues. This CDR3 is CASSPGSGQGASNEQFF. The CDR3 nucleotides are TGTGCCAGCAGCCCAGGGTCAGGCCAGGGGGCGAGCAATGAGCAGTTCTTC.

The V call is TRBV5-1, the J call TRBJ1-1, with 8 bases matching TRBD1. Germline assignment: CDR1 SGHRS and CDR2 YFSETQ. The J segment lost 1 base and the V segment lost 1 base, leaving 0 bases of the junction unmatched. CDR3 length equals 14 residues. Written as DNA, the CDR3 is TGCGCCAGCAGCTTGCAGGGGGCGAACACTGAAGCTTTCTTT. It codes for CASSLQGANTEAFF.

The chain recombines TRBV6-6 with TRBJ2-3, with TRBD1 matching over 8 bases. The CDR3 spans 16 residues. CDR1 and CDR2 (germline): MNHNY, SVGAGI (reference sequence). Trimming cost V 4 bases and J 3 bases; bases outside gene matches: 9. The CDR3 here is CASSSFGQGGTDTQYF. The CDR3, as DNA: TGTGCCAGCAGTTCTTTTGGACAGGGAGGAACAGATACGCAGTATTTT.

The rearrangement links TRBV4-3 to TRBJ1-1; D perhaps matches TRBD1 (5 bases). The CDR3 extends over 15 amino acids. CDR1 LGHNA and CDR2 YSLEER come from the germline V gene. V lost 0 bases, J lost 3 bases, and 11 bases lay in between. In nucleotides, the CDR3 is TGCGCCAGCAGCCAAGATGATTGGGGGGACACTGAAGCTTTCTTT. Residues: CASSQDDWGDTEAFF.

V and J are TRBV3-1 (or the pseudogene TRBV3-2) and TRBJ2-7, with D possibly being TRBD2 (7 bases). The CDR3 has 15 residues. Germline loops: CDR1 LGHDT, CDR2 YNNKEL (reference sequence). V lost 3 bases and J lost 5, with 17 bases in between. CDR3 nucleotides: TGTGCCAGCAGCCAGGGGGGGACAACCATGGACGAGCAGTACTTC. Its translation: CASSQGGTTMDEQYF.

This chain uses TRBV19 with TRBJ2-5; 8 bases are shared with TRBD1. CDR3 length: 15 amino acids. Per germline, CDR1 LNHDA and CDR2 SQIVND (reference sequence). The V gene end was trimmed by 4 bases and the J gene end by 4 bases; junction bases not matched to a gene: 8. The CDR3 bases are TGTGCCAGTAGTAGGGCAGGGGGCAGAGGAGAGACCCAGTACTTC. It encodes CASSRAGGRGETQYF.

This clone was recorded once. DNA for the CDR3: TGCGCCAGCAGCCAAGGCCGCGACTTCTTGGCGGGGGAGCAGTACTTC. It specifies CASSQGRDFLAGEQYF. The V gene is TRBV4-1, the J gene TRBJ2-7; D is perhaps TRBD2 (6 bases). The CDR3 extends over 16 amino acids. V was pared by 1 base and J by 7 bases, with 20 bases between. Per the germline V gene, CDR1 is MGHRA and CDR2 is YSYEKL.

The chain recombines TRBV28 with TRBJ1-3; unclear D gene. This CDR3 is 15 amino acids long. Per the germline V gene, CDR1 is MDHEN and CDR2 is SYDVKM. CDR3 protein: CASLGPASSGNTIYF. CDR3 nucleotides: TGTGCATCTTTGGGCCCGGCGAGCTCTGGAAACACCATATATTTT.

This clone was detected only once. This CDR3 reads CASSFLSSEGIEQFF. In DNA form, the CDR3 reads TGTGCCAGCAGCTTTCTGAGTTCCGAGGGCATTGAGCAGTTCTTC. The chain links TRBV7-9 to TRBJ2-1; D perhaps matches TRBD2 (5 bases). CDR1 and CDR2 (germline): SEHNR, FQNEAQ (reference sequence). There are 15 residues in the CDR3. The V gene lost 3 bases and the J gene lost 9 bases, with 18 bases spanning the gap. Variable domain in full (rest from reference TRBV7-9 and TRBJ2-1): DTGVSQNPRHKITKRGQNVTFRCDPISEHNRLYWYRQTLGQGPEFLTYFQNEAQLEKSRLLSDRFSAERPKGSFSTLEIQRTEQGDSAMYLCASSFLSSEGIEQFFGPGTRLTVL.

This sequence joins TRBV3-1 (or the pseudogene TRBV3-2) and TRBJ1-2; TRBD1 is a possible D gene (5 bases). This CDR3 comprises 15 residues. Germline V gene lookup returns CDR1 LGHDT and CDR2 YNNKEL (reference sequence). V shed 1 base and J shed 7 bases, with 16 bases lying between them. In DNA form, the CDR3 reads TGTGCCAGCAGCCAAGGGGGAAAGGGGCGCGGTGGCTACACCTTC. This sequence encodes CASSQGGKGRGGYTF.

The chain recombines TRBV3-1 (or the pseudogene TRBV3-2) with TRBJ2-4, with 8 nucleotides matching TRBD1. V was pared by 3 bases and J by 4 bases, with 8 bases of the junction left unmatched. CDR1 is LGHDT, CDR2 YNNKEL, per germline (reference sequence). This CDR3 spans 16 amino acids. The CDR3 DNA reads as TGTGCCAGCAGCCAGGACGACAGGGGAGCGAAAAACATTCAGTACTTC. This sequence encodes CASSQDDRGAKNIQYF.

The V call is TRBV5-5, the J call TRBJ2-5; D is tentatively TRBD1 or TRBD2 (5 bases each). From germline, CDR1 is SGHKS and CDR2 YYEKEE (reference sequence). This CDR3 region has 13 residues. The V and J ends lost 0 bases and 3 bases respectively, with 6 bases between them. The CDR3: CASSLGGEETQYF. CDR3 nucleotides: TGTGCCAGCAGCTTGGGAGGGGAAGAGACCCAGTACTTC.

V gene TRBV5-1 combines with J gene TRBJ1-1; 7 bases match TRBD1. Germline CDR1 reads SGHRS; CDR2 reads YFSETQ. V shed 2 bases and J 3 bases; nucleotides not matched to a gene: 1. The CDR3 is 13 residues long. In nucleotides, the CDR3 is TGCGCCAGCAGCTTAACAGGGGACACTGAAGCTTTCTTT. This encodes CASSLTGDTEAFF. The complete variable domain, with remaining parts taken from reference TRBV5-1 and TRBJ1-1, reads KAGVTQTPRYLIKTRGQQVTLSCSPISGHRSVSWYQQTPGQGLQFLFEYFSETQRNKGNFPGRFSGRQFSNSRSEMNVSTLELGDSALYLCASSLTGDTEAFFGQGTRLTVV.